This entry describes one T cell receptor (beta chain). Alongside a J-beta primer mix, a sample-barcoded 5' primer served in a second PCR lasting roughly 7 to 12 cycles. TCRdb fed the 5' RACE reads into MiXCR, producing one record per CDR3 protein. The profile shows roughly 730,000 distinct CDR3 sequences, more than 55% of them singletons. This entry belongs to a study of blood T cells in healthy people across ages. This receptor was identified in a man aged 35 to 55 in good health. Sequencing input: blood.

The CDR3, as DNA: TGTGCTAGTGGCCCAGGGGTATCTAGCACAGATACGCAGTATTTT. It translates to CASGPGVSSTDTQYF. V gene TRBV12-5 combines with J gene TRBJ2-3; tentative D call: TRBD1 (6 bases). The CDR3 length is 15 residues. The V gene's germline CDR1 is LGHNT and CDR2 FRNRAP. Deletions cut 6 bases from V and 0 bases from J, with 13 bases between.